One T cell receptor beta chain is described in this entry. Antigen specificity is unknown. Reverse transcribed after extraction, RNA yielded cDNA as the sequencing template. Profiling relied on immunoSEQ multiplex PCR, and the TCRdb table lists in-frame clones only, not all of them. The sample comprises about 200,000 clones, less than 65% of which are singletons, and roughly 4.2% rests with the top ten. The entry originates in a study of CD8+ T cells in alopecia areata. In the study overall: Treated patients were given 5 to 10 mg oral tofacitinib twice daily.

As for treatment: oral pan-JAK inhibitor, 5-10 mg twice daily. V trimming: 10 bases; J trimming: 0 bases; junction bases outside the gene matches: 9. Germline loops: CDR1 ENHRY, CDR2 SYGVKD. The CDR3 extends over 15 amino acids. Study outcomes and limitations: Amid tofacitinib therapy, many expanded lesional clones stayed present in scalp and blood.

The V gene is TRBV10-3, the J gene TRBJ1-5; 7 positions agree with TRBD1. This TCR was sampled from a human donor with alopecia areata. Sequences were derived from CD4+ T cells sorted from blood, sampled at week 4, from a patient treated with tofacitinib. In DNA form, the CDR3 reads TGTGCCAACAAGTTGGGGACAGATAGCAATCAGCCCCAGCATTTT. Its protein product is CANKLGTDSNQPQHF.